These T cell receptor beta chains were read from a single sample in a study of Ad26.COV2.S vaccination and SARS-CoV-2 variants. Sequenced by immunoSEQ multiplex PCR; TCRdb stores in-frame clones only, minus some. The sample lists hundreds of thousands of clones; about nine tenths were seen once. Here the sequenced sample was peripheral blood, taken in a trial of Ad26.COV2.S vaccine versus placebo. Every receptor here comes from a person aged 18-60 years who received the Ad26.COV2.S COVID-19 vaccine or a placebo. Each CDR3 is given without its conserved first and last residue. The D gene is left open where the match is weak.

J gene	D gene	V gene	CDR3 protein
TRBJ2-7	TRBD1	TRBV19	ASSKTGTGSYEQY
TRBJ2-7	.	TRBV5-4	ASSSGGDSGSYEQY
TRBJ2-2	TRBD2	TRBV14	ASSLRSSGGTGELF
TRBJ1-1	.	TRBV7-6	ASSFSSERNTEAF
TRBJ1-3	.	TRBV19	ASSILGGSGNTIY
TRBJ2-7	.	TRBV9	ASSVESVPTDEQY
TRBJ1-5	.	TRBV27	ASSRQDNQPQH
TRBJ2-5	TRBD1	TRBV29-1	SADGTGNVETQY
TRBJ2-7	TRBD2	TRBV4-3	ASSPGVAGNSYEQY
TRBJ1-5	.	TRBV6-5	ASSYSIAENQPQH
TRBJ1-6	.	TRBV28	ASSFLFRSSYNSPLH
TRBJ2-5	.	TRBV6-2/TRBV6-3	ASSYFGVQETQY
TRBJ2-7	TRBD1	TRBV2	ASSESHQGANEQY
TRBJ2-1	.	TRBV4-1	ASSQDRGPPYNEQF
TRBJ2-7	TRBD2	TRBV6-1	ASSDFGGFVEAKQY
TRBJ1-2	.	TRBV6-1	ASSEITGTFGWLGYT
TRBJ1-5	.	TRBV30	AWSVRAGNQPQH
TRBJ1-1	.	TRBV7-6	ASSLAQANTEAF
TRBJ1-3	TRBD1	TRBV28	ASSFGGQGDGNTIY
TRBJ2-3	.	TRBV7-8	ASSRALNTQY
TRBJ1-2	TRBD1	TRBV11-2	ASSLSGGYGYT
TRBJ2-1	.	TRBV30	AWRNGGSSYNEQF
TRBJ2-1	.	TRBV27	ASSDRSQGPVDNEQF
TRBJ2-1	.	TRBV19	ASSTPGFASSYNEQF